This section outlines one TCR beta chain sequence together with its context. Its antigen is unidentified. PCR primers comprised 60 Vbeta and 13 Jbeta primers. The protocol was immunoSEQ multiplex PCR, while the TCRdb copy is restricted to in-frame clones and leaves out a portion. The table has over 60,000 clones, 60% to 85% seen once. Likely unrecorded immune exposures existed in these nominally healthy donors. This sample was taken from a study of cytomegalovirus exposure and HLA in healthy donors. Study outcomes and limitations: Earlier analysis found most TCR beta V segments productive about 87% or about 30% of the time. In a later analysis, parvovirus B19, influenza, CMV and Epstein-Barr virus appeared linked to several top co-occurrence clusters. In a later analysis, a genetic analysis reported fewer productive-TCR N-insertions in an Asian-associated ancestry cluster than the cohort average.

The V gene's germline CDR1 is SQVTM and CDR2 ANQGSEA. The CDR3 loop spans 13 amino acids. V trimming: 6 bases; J trimming: 5 bases; junction bases outside the gene matches: 4. The receptor was isolated from a man in his 70s in good health and CMV-seronegative. J is TRBJ2-5 and V is TRBV29-1; 12 bases line up with TRBD1. Source material: PBMCs. In DNA form, the CDR3 reads TGCAGCGTGGGACAGGGGGCTGCGGAGACCCAGTACTTC. Its protein is CSVGQGAAETQYF.